This entry lists 9 T cell receptor beta chains sequenced from one sample in a study of T cells in tumors after PD-1 blockade. Using immunoSEQ multiplex PCR, the repertoire was profiled, and TCRdb retains in-frame clones only, with some absent. In the table there are 54,000 or so clones, 80% of which are singletons. Sequencing was performed on PBMCs, taken before anti-PD-1 treatment. Every receptor here comes from a human donor with basal cell carcinoma.

The chain links TRBV27 to TRBJ2-7; 7 nucleotides align to TRBD2. This CDR3 is built from 13 residues. In germline, CDR1 is MNHEY, CDR2 SMNVEV (reference sequence). The J segment lost 2 bases and the V segment lost 8 bases, leaving 6 bases of the junction unmatched. CDR3: CASGAGETYEQYF. DNA for the CDR3: TGTGCCAGCGGGGCGGGGGAAACCTACGAGCAGTACTTC.

V gene TRBV27 combines with J gene TRBJ2-3; 7 nucleotides agree with TRBD2. V lost 10 bases and J lost 2; bases outside the gene matches: 9. The CDR3 contains 14 residues. Germline CDR1 reads MNHEY; CDR2 reads SMNVEV (reference sequence). The chain's CDR3 is CATRVGGNTDTQYF. CDR3 coding DNA: TGTGCCACCAGGGTCGGGGGGAACACAGATACGCAGTATTTT.

The CDR3 DNA sequence: TGTGCCAGCAGCCCTACCGGGGGGGAGAGGGTCTCTGGCTACACCTTC. The encoded protein is CASSPTGGERVSGYTF. This rearrangement joins TRBV5-4 to TRBJ1-2; D may be TRBD1 (5 bases). The CDR3 has 16 residues. V lost 4 bases, J lost 7 bases, and 23 bases lay in between. Germline V lookup: CDR1 SGHNT, CDR2 YYREEE (reference sequence). Full variable domain (outside the CDR3, taken from reference TRBV5-4 and TRBJ1-2): ETGVTQSPTHLIKTRGQQVTLRCSSQSGHNTVSWYQQALGQGPQFIFQYYREEENGRGNFPPRFSGLQFPNYSSELNVNALELDDSALYLCASSPTGGERVSGYTFGSGTRLTVV.

The gene calls are TRBV5-4 and TRBJ1-1; D possibly corresponds to TRBD1 (6 bases). There are 18 residues in the CDR3. CDR1 is SGHNT, CDR2 YYREEE, per germline (reference sequence). V was trimmed by 4 bases and J by 1 base, leaving 23 bases between them. The CDR3 nucleotides are TGTGCCAGCAGCGACTATACCGGGACAAGAGAGGGGAACACTGAAGCTTTCTTT. Amino acid sequence: CASSDYTGTREGNTEAFF.

This clone was seen once. The rearrangement joins TRBV11-3 to TRBJ1-4; D is uncertain. Germline V gene lookup returns CDR1 SGHNT and CDR2 YENEEA. Trimming stripped 4 bases from V and 4 bases from J, with 13 bases between. The CDR3 is 15 residues long. The chain's CDR3 is CASSSFDGSNEKLFF. CDR3 DNA: TGTGCCAGCAGCTCTTTTGACGGAAGTAATGAAAAACTGTTTTTT. The full variable domain, its missing parts supplied by reference TRBV11-3 and TRBJ1-4, is EAGVVQSPRYKIIEKKQPVAFWCNPISGHNTLYWYLQNLGQGPELLIRYENEEAVDDSQLPKDRFSAERLKGVDSTLKIQPAELGDSAVYLCASSSFDGSNEKLFFGSGTQLSVL.

This clone has only a few counts. This rearrangement joins TRBV2 to TRBJ1-5; D possibly corresponds to TRBD1 (5 bases). V was cut by 4 bases and J by 4 bases, with 8 bases left in between. Per germline, CDR1 SNHLY and CDR2 FYNNEI. This CDR3 is 13 amino acids long. CDR3 amino acids: CASSGQNNQPQHF. The CDR3 nucleotides read TGTGCCAGCAGTGGACAGAATAATCAGCCCCAGCATTTT. Based on the CDR3 plus reference TRBV2 and TRBJ1-5, the full variable domain is EPEVTQTPSHQVTQMGQEVILRCVPISNHLYFYWYRQILGQKVEFLVSFYNNEISEKSEIFDDQFSVERPDGSNFTLKIRSTKLEDSAMYFCASSGQNNQPQHFGDGTRLSIL.

The rearrangement joins TRBV6-5 to TRBJ1-4; 7 bases line up with TRBD1. The V and J ends lost 7 bases and 3 bases, in that order; junction bases with no gene match: 5. The V gene's germline CDR1 is MNHEY and CDR2 SVGAGI. This CDR3 has 14 residues. The CDR3 DNA reads TGTGCCAGCACCAGGGACAGTTCTAATGAAAAACTGTTTTTT. Encoded protein: CASTRDSSNEKLFF.

V gene TRBV12-2 combines with J gene TRBJ1-2; the D call TRBD1 from the table was never checked on the DNA. TRBV12-2 is a documented pseudogene. The CDR3 is 18 residues long. The CDR3 protein is CAVRCPQADSQKNYGYTF. The CDR3 DNA reads as TGTGCGGTCAGGTGCCCCCAGGCCGACAGCCAAAAGAACTATGGCTACACCTTC.

This clone was seen only once. The chain uses TRBV7-2 and TRBJ1-3, with TRBD1 as a possible D gene (6 bases). The CDR3 is 16 residues long. V was cut by 5 bases and J by 8 bases, with 22 bases left in between. Germline V gene sequence: CDR1 SGHTA, CDR2 FQGNSA. CDR3 coding DNA: TGTGCCAGCAGCCAACAGGGAGGTGTAACGGGGGACACCATATATTTT. Its translation: CASSQQGGVTGDTIYF.